This is a list of T cell receptor beta chains from one sample in a study of T-cell memory formation after mild COVID-19. One entry per CDR3 protein, called by TCRdb with MiXCR from the 5' RACE reads. The sample holds hundreds of thousands of distinct CDR3 sequences, over 15% seen once. The sequenced material came from PBMCs or a T cell subset sorted from them (not recorded which). These receptors originate from a young man who had mild COVID-19 (a few samples of this study predate the infection). Cell type and time point are not known. The conserved cysteine and the conserved F or W are not part of the CDR3 here. Fields, in order: V gene, CDR3 protein.

>TRBV12-5
ASGLGARAGANYGYT
>TRBV13
ASRDRSIWYTEAF
>TRBV5-1
ASSLVGGNGNQPQH
>TRBV10-2
ASSESPGTENYEQY
>TRBV11-2
ASSQAPGQGPREQF
>TRBV7-2
ASSLAQGSQETQY
>TRBV10-1
ASSEGEVTDTQY
>TRBV5-1
ASSLGPAWGDQPQH
>TRBV6-5
ASRGRIQETQY
>TRBV6-5
ASSYLADLSYEQY
>TRBV5-1
ASSLAPSGLEQY
>TRBV15
ATSRDQGTQY
>TRBV7-9
AGGGTGKDEQY
>TRBV12-3/TRBV12-4
ASSPLLIDQPQH